The entry below describes one T cell receptor (beta chain). This clonotype has more than one count but fewer than ten. What antigen it recognizes has not been identified. No much larger clone is present one base from it, and per-base qualities are unavailable. This sample was taken from a study of blood T cells in healthy people across ages (dated by TCRdb to 2013 to 2016). General notes on the study: In model experiments, template switching captured roughly one uniquely barcoded TCR beta cDNA molecule for every two T cells. Two additional independent replicas of 1 million unique cDNA reads from the same blood draw were analyzed for two donors (one aged 18 to 29 and one aged 80 or older). Donors of different ages were randomly distributed across sequencing lanes to avoid experimental bias. The donors were divided into four age groups: young (average around 15 years), middle-aged (about 39), aged (approximately 62) and long-lived (about 90). Using deep sequencing normalized with unique cDNA molecular identifiers, the study measured how TCR beta repertoire diversity changes with age. Overall results and qualifications from the work: A strong correlation was found between observed TCR beta diversity and the percentage of naive T cells measured by flow cytometry. Because donor CMV infection status was unknown, age-related changes in expanded clonotypes were potentially confounded. As age increased, observed TCR beta diversity per million T cells dropped in a roughly linear way, and a significant reduction was already evident by age about 40. Estimates of total diversity from one million sequenced T cells were regarded as lower bounds and underestimates. Conclusive comparison of naive and antigen-experienced compartments was prevented by the profiling of bulk unsorted PBMCs. Compared with the aged group, the long-lived group had more naive CD4+ T cells, fewer expanded clones and increased TCR diversity, suggesting age selection.

Donors were a few dozen systemically healthy Caucasian individuals from Russia aged roughly 6 to 90 years. Each donor gave around 9 milliliters of peripheral blood, collected into EDTA-treated Vacutainer tubes. Ficoll-Paque density-gradient centrifugation was used to isolate PBMCs, with at least 7 million per sample. Total RNA, at least 6 micrograms per sample, was extracted from PBMCs with Trizol reagent. The percentages of naive CD45RAhigh/CD27high T cells were determined by flow cytometry on a PBMC aliquot from every donor. The library was generated by 5' RACE. Sequenced using an Illumina HiSeq 2500. The second PCR ran for about 6 to 12 cycles and used a J-beta primer mix along with a sample-barcoded 5' primer. A unique molecular identifier was introduced onto each TCR beta cDNA molecule by a template-switch 5' adaptor carrying 12 random nucleotides. Each sample yielded at least 3 million CDR3-containing paired-end reads. All of the RNA was converted into first-strand cDNA using the Mint cDNA synthesis kit, with a TRBC-specific oligonucleotide serving as the primer. Following uracil-DNA glycosylase treatment, a first 18-cycle PCR with universal primers M1SS and BC2_uni_R was performed on all cDNA. In the authors' own workflow: Each sample was normalized by randomly selecting 1 million high-quality reads, each carrying a distinct molecular identifier. Reads sharing molecular identifiers were discarded rather than binned into consensus sequences. MiTCR, set to a Q25 quality threshold and the strictest error-elimination algorithm, was used for CDR3 identification, clonotype clustering and error correction. Lower-bound total TCR beta diversity was estimated with a nonparametric unseen species model using Euler transformation. The public sequencing data were trimmed at Q25 with fastp and processed into clonotypes with MiXCR by TCRdb, which kept only in-frame beta chains. Rows with a matching CDR3 protein are joined into one entry that keeps the most common DNA and genes. Clone size and V and J calls follow TCRdb, not the original study. A total of more than 1 million distinct CDR3 sequences appear in this sample, 45% of them only once. The ten top clones hold approximately 17% of the sample.

Reading the germline V gene gives CDR1 SNHLY and CDR2 FYNNEI. Inclusive of the bounding cysteine and phenylalanine, the CDR3 is 13 residues long. The retained sequence is limited to the CDR3, 39 bases, with the frame set at the first base. Trimming at the junction amounts to 1 base on V and 7 bases on J, and the germline ends lie 11 bases apart. This clonotype was sampled from a woman aged 55 to 70 in good health. The chain was built from TRBV2 and TRBJ2-7; matching of 5 bases hints at TRBD2 as the D gene. The source material was blood. The CDR3 sequence is CASSEGGLEEQYF. At the DNA level, the sequence is TGTGCCAGCAGTGAAGGCGGACTCGAAGAGCAGTACTTC.